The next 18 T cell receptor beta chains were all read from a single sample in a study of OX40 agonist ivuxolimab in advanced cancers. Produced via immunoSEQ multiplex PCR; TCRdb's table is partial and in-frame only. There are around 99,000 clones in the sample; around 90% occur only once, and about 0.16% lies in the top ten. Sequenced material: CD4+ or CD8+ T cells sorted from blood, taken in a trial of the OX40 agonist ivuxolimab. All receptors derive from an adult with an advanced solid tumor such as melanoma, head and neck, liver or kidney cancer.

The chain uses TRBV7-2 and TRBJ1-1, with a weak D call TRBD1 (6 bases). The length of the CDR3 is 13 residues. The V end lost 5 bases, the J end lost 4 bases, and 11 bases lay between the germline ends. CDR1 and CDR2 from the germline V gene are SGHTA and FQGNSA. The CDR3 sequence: CASSPTGSTEAFF. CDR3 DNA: TGTGCCAGCAGCCCAACAGGGAGCACTGAAGCTTTCTTT.

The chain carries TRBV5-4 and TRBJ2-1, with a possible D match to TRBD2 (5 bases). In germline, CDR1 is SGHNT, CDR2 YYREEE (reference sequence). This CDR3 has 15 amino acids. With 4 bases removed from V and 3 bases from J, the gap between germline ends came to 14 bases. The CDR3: CASSPVPSSYNEQFF. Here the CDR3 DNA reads TGTGCCAGCAGCCCGGTCCCTAGCAGCTACAATGAGCAGTTCTTC.

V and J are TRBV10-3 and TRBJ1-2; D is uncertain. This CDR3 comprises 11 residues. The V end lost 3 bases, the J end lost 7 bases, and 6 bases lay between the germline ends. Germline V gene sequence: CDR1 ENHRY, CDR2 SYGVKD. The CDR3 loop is CAISEQRGYTF. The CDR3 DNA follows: TGTGCCATCAGTGAACAGCGTGGCTACACCTTC.

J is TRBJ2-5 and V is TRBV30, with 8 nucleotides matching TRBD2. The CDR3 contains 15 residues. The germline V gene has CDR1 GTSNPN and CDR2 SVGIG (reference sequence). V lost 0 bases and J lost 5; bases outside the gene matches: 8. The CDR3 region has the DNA TGTGCCTGGAGTGTTGAGCGGGGGCTTTTTGAGACCCAGTACTTC. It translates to CAWSVERGLFETQYF.

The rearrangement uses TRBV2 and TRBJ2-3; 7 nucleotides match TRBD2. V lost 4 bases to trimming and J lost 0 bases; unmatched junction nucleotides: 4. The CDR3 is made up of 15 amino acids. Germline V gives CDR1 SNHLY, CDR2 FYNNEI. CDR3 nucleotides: TGTGCCAGCAGTGTTCTAGCGGCTAGCACAGATACGCAGTATTTT. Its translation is CASSVLAASTDTQYF.

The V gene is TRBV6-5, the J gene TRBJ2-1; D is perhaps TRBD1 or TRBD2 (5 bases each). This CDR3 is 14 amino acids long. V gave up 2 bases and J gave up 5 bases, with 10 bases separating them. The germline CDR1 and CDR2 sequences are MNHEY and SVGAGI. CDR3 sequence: CASSYDGTDNEQFF. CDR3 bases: TGTGCCAGCAGTTACGATGGGACGGACAATGAGCAGTTCTTC.

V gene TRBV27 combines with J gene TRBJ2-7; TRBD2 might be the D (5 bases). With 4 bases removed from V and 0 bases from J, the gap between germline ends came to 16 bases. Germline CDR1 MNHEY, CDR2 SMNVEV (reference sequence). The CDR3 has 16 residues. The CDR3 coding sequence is TGTGCCAGCAGTTCCCTCAAGCGTGGGAGCTCCTACGAGCAGTACTTC. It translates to CASSSLKRGSSYEQYF.

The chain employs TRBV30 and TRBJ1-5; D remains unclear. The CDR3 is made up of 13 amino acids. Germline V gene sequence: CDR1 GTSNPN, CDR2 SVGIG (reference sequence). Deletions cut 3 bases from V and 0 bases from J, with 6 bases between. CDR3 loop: CAWRYGSNQPQHF. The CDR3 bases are TGTGCCTGGAGATATGGTAGCAATCAGCCCCAGCATTTT.

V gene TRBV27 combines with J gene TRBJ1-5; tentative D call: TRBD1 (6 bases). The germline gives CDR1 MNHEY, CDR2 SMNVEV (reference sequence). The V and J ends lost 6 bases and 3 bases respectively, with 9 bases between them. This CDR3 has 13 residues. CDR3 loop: CASSGQYNQPQHF. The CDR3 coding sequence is TGTGCCAGCAGCGGACAGTACAATCAGCCCCAGCATTTT.

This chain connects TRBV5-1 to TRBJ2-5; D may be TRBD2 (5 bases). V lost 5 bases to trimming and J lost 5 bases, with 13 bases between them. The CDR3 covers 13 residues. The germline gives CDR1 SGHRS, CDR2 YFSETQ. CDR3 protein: CASSPRVGETQYF. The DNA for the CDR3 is TGCGCCAGCAGTCCGAGGGTTGGGGAGACCCAGTACTTC.

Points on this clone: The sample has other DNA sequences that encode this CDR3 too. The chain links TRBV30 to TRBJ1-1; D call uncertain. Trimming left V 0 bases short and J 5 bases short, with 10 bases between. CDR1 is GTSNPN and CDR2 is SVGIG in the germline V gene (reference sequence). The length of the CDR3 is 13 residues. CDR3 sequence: CAWSVSGRTEAFF. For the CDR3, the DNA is TGTGCCTGGAGTGTATCCGGTAGGACTGAAGCTTTCTTT.

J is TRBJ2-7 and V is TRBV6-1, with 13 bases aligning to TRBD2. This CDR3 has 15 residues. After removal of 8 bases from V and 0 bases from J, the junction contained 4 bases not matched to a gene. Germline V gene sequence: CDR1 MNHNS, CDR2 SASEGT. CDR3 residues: CASGLAGVGSYEQYF. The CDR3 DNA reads TGTGCCAGCGGACTAGCGGGAGTGGGCTCCTACGAGCAGTACTTC.

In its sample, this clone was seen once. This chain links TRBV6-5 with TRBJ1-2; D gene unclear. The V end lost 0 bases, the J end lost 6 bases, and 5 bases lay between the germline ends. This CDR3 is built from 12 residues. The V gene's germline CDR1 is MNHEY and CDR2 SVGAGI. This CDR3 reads CASSYSGNGYTF. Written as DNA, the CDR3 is TGTGCCAGCAGTTACTCAGGGAATGGCTACACCTTC.

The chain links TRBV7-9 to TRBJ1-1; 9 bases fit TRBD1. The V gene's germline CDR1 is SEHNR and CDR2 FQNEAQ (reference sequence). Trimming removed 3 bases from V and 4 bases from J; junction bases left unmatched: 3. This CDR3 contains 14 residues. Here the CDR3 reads CASSFGQGLTEAFF. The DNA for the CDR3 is TGTGCCAGCAGCTTTGGACAGGGGCTCACTGAAGCTTTCTTT.

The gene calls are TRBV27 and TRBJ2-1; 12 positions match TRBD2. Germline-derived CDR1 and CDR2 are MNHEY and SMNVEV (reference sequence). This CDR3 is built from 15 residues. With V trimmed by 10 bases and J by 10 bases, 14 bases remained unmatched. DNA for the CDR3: TGTGCCACCCAACCCCGACTAGCGGGAGTAGGGGAGCAGTTCTTC. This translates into CATQPRLAGVGEQFF.

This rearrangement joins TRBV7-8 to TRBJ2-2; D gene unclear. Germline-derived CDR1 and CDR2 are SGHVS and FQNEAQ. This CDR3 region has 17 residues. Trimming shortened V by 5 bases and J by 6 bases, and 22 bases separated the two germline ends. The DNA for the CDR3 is TGTGCCAGCAGCCCCCGGTTCGAGATTTCAAACCCCGGGGAGCTGTTTTTT. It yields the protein CASSPRFEISNPGELFF.

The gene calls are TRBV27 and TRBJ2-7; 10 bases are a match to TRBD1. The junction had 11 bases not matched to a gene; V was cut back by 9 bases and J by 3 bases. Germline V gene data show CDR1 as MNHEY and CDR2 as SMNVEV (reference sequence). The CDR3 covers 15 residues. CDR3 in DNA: TGTGCCAGAGACCCCACCGGGACAGGGGTCTACGAGCAGTACTTC. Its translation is CARDPTGTGVYEQYF.

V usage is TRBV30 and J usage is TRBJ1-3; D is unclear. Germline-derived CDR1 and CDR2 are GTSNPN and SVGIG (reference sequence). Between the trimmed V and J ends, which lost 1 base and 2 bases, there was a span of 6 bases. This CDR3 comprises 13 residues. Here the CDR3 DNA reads TGTGCCTGGAGTGGCGTGCCTGGAAACACCATATATTTT. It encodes CAWSGVPGNTIYF.